Shown below are 30 T cell receptor beta chains from a single sample sequenced in a study of T cell repertoires in cytomegalovirus infection. TCRdb redid the calling of the reads with MiXCR, one entry per CDR3 protein. The sample has some 600,000 distinct CDR3 sequences, approximately 25% seen once; the top ten hold 7% to 9%. The specimen was CD8+ T cells from PBMCs. The receptors shown here come from a human donor in good health (CMV status not recorded). Some clones in this sample may be carry-over from other donors' samples.

The chain has TRBV6-1 and TRBJ2-2; no clear D gene. In germline, CDR1 is MNHNS, CDR2 SASEGT. The CDR3 contains 13 residues. Trimming stripped 6 bases from V and 4 bases from J, with 9 bases between. This chain's CDR3 is CASRSTVTGELFF. The CDR3 nucleotides are TGTGCCAGCAGGTCGACGGTCACCGGGGAGCTGTTTTTT.

The CDR3 loop is CSARGQERAEAFF. The CDR3 coding sequence is TGCAGTGCCCGGGGACAGGAGAGGGCTGAAGCTTTCTTT. The rearrangement uses TRBV20-1 and TRBJ1-1, with 8 bases identical to TRBD1. The CDR3 is 13 residues long. The germline gives CDR1 DFQATT, CDR2 SNEGSKA (reference sequence). J gave up 6 bases and V 6 bases, and 9 bases lay outside the gene matches.

The chain couples TRBV5-1 to TRBJ2-1; 10 nucleotides align to TRBD2. Looked up from germline, CDR1 is SGHRS and CDR2 is YFSETQ. This CDR3 contains 16 residues. The V gene end was trimmed by 1 base and the J gene end by 7 bases; junction bases not matched to a gene: 8. The CDR3 here is CASSLFSGGPGNEQFF. CDR3 bases: TGCGCCAGCAGCTTGTTTAGCGGGGGGCCAGGAAATGAGCAGTTCTTC.

A few counts support this clonotype. The chain joins TRBV19 to TRBJ1-1; 12 bases are shared with TRBD1. V shed 5 bases and J 3 bases; nucleotides not matched to a gene: 10. The CDR3 is 17 amino acids. Germline V gene lookup returns CDR1 LNHDA and CDR2 SQIVND (reference sequence). The CDR3 DNA reads TGTGCCAGTAGTGCCCGGGACAGGGGGCTTTGGTACACTGAAGCTTTCTTT. This encodes CASSARDRGLWYTEAFF.

The CDR3 DNA sequence: TGCGCCAGCAGCTTCGCGCTCCAGGGAGTCACCGGGGAGCTGTTTTTT. Protein: CASSFALQGVTGELFF. The chain carries TRBV5-1 and TRBJ2-2, with D perhaps matching TRBD1 or TRBD2 (5 bases each). The CDR3 sequence is 16 residues long. The V and J ends lost 2 bases and 4 bases respectively, with 15 bases between them. Germline V lookup: CDR1 SGHRS, CDR2 YFSETQ. Variable domain in full (rest from reference TRBV5-1 and TRBJ2-2): KAGVTQTPRYLIKTRGQQVTLSCSPISGHRSVSWYQQTPGQGLQFLFEYFSETQRNKGNFPGRFSGRQFSNSRSEMNVSTLELGDSALYLCASSFALQGVTGELFFGEGSRLTVL.

The chain is built from TRBV7-6 and TRBJ2-1, with D maybe TRBD2 (5 bases). The V end was cut by 2 bases, the J end by 4 bases, with 12 bases between. The CDR3 has 15 residues. Germline CDR1 SGHVS, CDR2 FNYEAQ. CDR3 in amino acids: CASSLQSRGYNEQFF. CDR3 DNA: TGTGCCAGCAGCTTACAGAGCCGGGGTTACAATGAGCAGTTCTTC.

This clonotype has more than one count but fewer than ten. The V and J genes are TRBV4-1 and TRBJ1-1, with a possible D match to TRBD1 (6 bases). This CDR3 has 15 residues. The ends were cut back, 1 base at V and 7 bases at J, with 16 bases in the middle. Germline V gives CDR1 MGHRA, CDR2 YSYEKL. The CDR3 here is CASSQVGGGRGEAFF. CDR3 DNA: TGCGCCAGCAGCCAAGTGGGCGGGGGGCGAGGTGAAGCTTTCTTT.

The V and J genes are TRBV6-5 and TRBJ2-2, with D perhaps TRBD2 (7 bases). CDR1 and CDR2 (germline): MNHEY, SVGAGI. CDR3 length equals 15 residues. Between the trimmed V and J ends, which lost 2 bases and 6 bases, there was a span of 13 bases. The CDR3 DNA is TGTGCCAGCAGTTACGGGGGGGGCCCCCCCGGGGAGCTGTTTTTT. Translation gives CASSYGGGPPGELFF.

The chain carries TRBV7-9 and TRBJ1-1; the match to TRBD1 covers 9 bases. The CDR3 is 16 amino acids. The germline V gene encodes CDR1 SEHNR and CDR2 FQNEAQ (reference sequence). V was clipped by 0 bases and J by 1 base; unmatched bases: 3. CDR3 sequence (DNA): TGTGCCAGCAGCTTAGCGGGGACAGGGAGGAACACTGAAGCTTTCTTT. Amino acid sequence: CASSLAGTGRNTEAFF.

This clonotype has a single count. This rearrangement joins TRBV7-9 to TRBJ2-1, with no clear D. V was trimmed by 5 bases and J by 10 bases, leaving 12 bases between them. CDR1 and CDR2 (germline): SEHNR, FQNEAQ (reference sequence). The CDR3 extends over 12 amino acids. The CDR3 DNA reads TGTGCCAGCAGCCTACTCGGCCAAGAGCAGTTCTTC. Amino acids: CASSLLGQEQFF. The entire variable domain, with the rest obtained from reference TRBV7-9 and TRBJ2-1, is as follows: DTGVSQNPRHKITKRGQNVTFRCDPISEHNRLYWYRQTLGQGPEFLTYFQNEAQLEKSRLLSDRFSAERPKGSFSTLEIQRTEQGDSAMYLCASSLLGQEQFFGPGTRLTVL.

This clonotype has ten or more counts. The gene calls are TRBV11-1 and TRBJ2-2; maybe TRBD1 (7 bases). The CDR3 loop spans 20 amino acids. Deletions cut 4 bases from V and 6 bases from J, with 30 bases between. Germline-derived CDR1 and CDR2 are SGHAT and FQDESV (reference sequence). The CDR3 here is CASSSPGGKQGLRDAGELFF. The CDR3, as DNA: TGTGCCAGCAGCTCACCGGGCGGGAAACAGGGGCTACGAGACGCCGGGGAGCTGTTTTTT.

The V call is TRBV13, the J call TRBJ1-2; weak D call: TRBD1 (6 bases). Germline CDR1 is PRHDT and CDR2 is FYEKMQ (reference sequence). The CDR3 contains 13 residues. Trimming removed 7 bases at V and 5 bases at J, with 14 bases between. Here the CDR3 DNA reads TGTGCCAGCATGGAACAGGGTGGTTATGGCTACACCTTC. Protein: CASMEQGGYGYTF.

This clonotype has ten or more counts. V is TRBV4-1 and J is TRBJ2-1; perhaps D is TRBD1 or TRBD2 (5 bases each). The CDR3 has 12 residues. Germline-derived CDR1 and CDR2 are MGHRA and YSYEKL. Deletions cut 2 bases from V and 9 bases from J, with 8 bases between. CDR3 residues: CASSQSGTEQFF. The CDR3 DNA reads TGCGCCAGCAGCCAATCCGGGACTGAGCAGTTCTTC.

V gene TRBV10-2 combines with J gene TRBJ2-3; TRBD2 matches at 11 bases. V lost 2 bases to trimming and J lost 0 bases; unmatched junction nucleotides: 7. Germline V gene data show CDR1 as WSHSY and CDR2 as SAAADI. The CDR3 loop spans 18 amino acids. This CDR3 is CASSENLAGGPSTDTQYF. CDR3 DNA: TGCGCCAGCAGTGAGAACCTAGCGGGGGGACCTAGCACAGATACGCAGTATTTT.

V and J are TRBV7-8 and TRBJ1-5, with D perhaps matching TRBD1 (6 bases). CDR3 length: 16 amino acids. Germline V gene sequence: CDR1 SGHVS, CDR2 FQNEAQ. V dropped 5 bases and J dropped 0 bases, with 14 bases sitting between them. The CDR3 sequence: CASSLGGVYSNQPQHF. Written as DNA, the CDR3 is TGTGCCAGCAGCCTAGGGGGGGTTTATAGCAATCAGCCCCAGCATTTT.

With regard to this clonotype: Possible read error: a much larger clone is one base away. This chain joins TRBV12-3 or TRBV12-4 and TRBJ2-3; the D is unclear. The CDR3 covers 12 residues. CDR3 sequence reads: CANSLARPTQYF. As DNA, the CDR3 is TGTGCCAACAGTTTAGCTCGGCCCACGCAGTATTTT.

At least ten counts were recorded for this clonotype. The V gene is TRBV7-6, the J gene TRBJ1-4, with 7 positions matching TRBD1. J lost 5 bases, V lost 5 bases, and 5 bases had no gene match. Germline CDR1 and CDR2: SGHVS and FNYEAQ. The CDR3 runs to 14 residues. CDR3 nucleotides: TGTGCCAGCAGCGGGACAGTACTAAATGAAAAACTGTTTTTT. As protein: CASSGTVLNEKLFF.

The V gene is TRBV7-9, the J gene TRBJ2-1; D is perhaps TRBD2 (7 bases). V lost 5 bases and J lost 8, with 25 bases in between. The CDR3 runs 17 residues. The germline CDR1 and CDR2 sequences are SEHNR and FQNEAQ (reference sequence). This CDR3 is CASSAPQGGGIHHEQFF. The CDR3 DNA follows: TGTGCCAGCAGCGCACCACAGGGAGGGGGGATCCACCATGAGCAGTTCTTC.

This clonotype was detected only once. A much larger clone lies a single base off, so this may be a read error. Since the CDR3 does not end with the conserved phenylalanine or tryptophan, this likely comes from a read error. The J gene is TRBJ1-2, the V gene TRBV7-4; no firm D call. Per the germline V gene, CDR1 is SGHVT and CDR2 is SQSDAQ. V lost 10 bases to trimming and J lost 8 bases, with 20 bases between them. This CDR3 has 13 amino acids. The CDR3 DNA follows: TGTGCCACCCCTTTTCGGCCAAGCGAAGGCTACACCTTA. Protein product: CATPFRPSEGYTL.

This chain joins TRBV24-1 and TRBJ2-1, with TRBD1 matching over 7 bases. The CDR3 has 15 amino acids. The V gene end was trimmed by 4 bases and the J gene end by 0 bases; junction bases not matched to a gene: 2. Germline-derived CDR1 and CDR2 are KGHDR and SFDVKD. CDR3 DNA sequence: TGTGCCACCAGTGAGACAGGGTCCTCCTACAATGAGCAGTTCTTC. It codes for CATSETGSSYNEQFF.

This clonotype came up a few times. CDR3 DNA sequence: TGTGCCACCCATCCTGGTGAGCAGTTCTTC. Protein product: CATHPGEQFF. This rearrangement joins TRBV2 to TRBJ2-1; no reliable D call. The CDR3 is 10 amino acids. CDR1 and CDR2 (germline): SNHLY, FYNNEI. V was shortened by 10 bases and J by 9 bases, with 10 bases between the two germline ends.

This clonotype was recorded many times. V and J are TRBV7-2 and TRBJ1-5, with unresolved D. V lost 2 bases and J 3 bases, leaving 11 bases between the germline ends. This CDR3 has 15 amino acids. Looked up from germline, CDR1 is SGHTA and CDR2 is FQGNSA. The CDR3 bases are TGTGCCAGCAGCTTAATTTCAGGAAACAATCAGCCCCAGCATTTT. This translates into CASSLISGNNQPQHF.

This clonotype appeared a few times. The rearrangement links TRBV7-3 to TRBJ2-1; D uncertain. Trimming took off 2 bases at V and 7 bases at J, with 15 bases between the two ends. Per the germline V gene, CDR1 is SGHTA and CDR2 is FQGTGA. This CDR3 is built from 15 residues. This CDR3 is CASSLDPFPWNEQFF. The CDR3 nucleotides read TGTGCCAGCAGCTTAGATCCCTTCCCATGGAATGAGCAGTTCTTC.

The V and J genes are TRBV20-1 and TRBJ1-5; D may be TRBD1 (5 bases). This CDR3 comprises 16 residues. The germline gives CDR1 DFQATT, CDR2 SNEGSKA (reference sequence). V lost 2 bases to trimming and J lost 4 bases, with 18 bases between them. The CDR3: CSARRQGPTFNQPQHF. CDR3 DNA sequence: TGCAGTGCTAGAAGGCAGGGCCCTACCTTTAATCAGCCCCAGCATTTT.

A few counts support this clonotype. V gene TRBV27 combines with J gene TRBJ2-5; no reliable D call. Trimming removed 2 bases from V and 3 bases from J, with 7 bases in between. CDR1 is MNHEY, CDR2 SMNVEV, per germline (reference sequence). The CDR3 is 13 amino acids. The CDR3 nucleotides are TGTGCCAGCAGTTTACAGGCCGAAGAGACCCAGTACTTC. This sequence encodes CASSLQAEETQYF.

The rearrangement joins TRBV7-9 to TRBJ2-2, with no clear D. The CDR3 spans 15 residues. V lost 4 bases and J lost 9, with 18 bases in between. Germline V gene sequence: CDR1 SEHNR, CDR2 FQNEAQ (reference sequence). The CDR3 is CASSSPGPLRRELFF. CDR3 nucleotide sequence: TGTGCCAGCAGCTCCCCGGGCCCTTTACGTCGGGAGCTGTTTTTT.

This clonotype was detected only a few times. This CDR3 reads CASSPDLAGVTHNEQFF. In DNA, the CDR3 is TGTGCCAGCAGTCCCGACTTAGCGGGAGTCACCCACAATGAGCAGTTCTTC. The rearrangement joins TRBV6-5 to TRBJ2-1; 9 bases fit TRBD2. This CDR3 is built from 17 residues. Losses at the gene ends were 5 bases for V and 5 bases for J; bases not matched to a gene: 13. Germline CDR1 and CDR2: MNHEY and SVGAGI.

Comment on this clonotype: Given a much more abundant clone one base away, this may be a read error. The chain links TRBV6-2 or TRBV6-3 to TRBJ2-2; D gene ambiguous. The germline gives CDR1 MNHEY, CDR2 SVGEGT. The CDR3 spans 15 residues. The CDR3 sequence is CVSSLRADFTGELFF. CDR3 sequence (DNA): TGTGTCAGCAGTTTAAGGGCAGATTTCACCGGGGAGCTGTTTTTT.

This clonotype was picked up a small number of times. The chain is built from TRBV6-5 and TRBJ1-1, with D unresolved. Trimming took off 2 bases at V and 1 base at J, with 11 bases between the two ends. CDR1 and CDR2 from the germline V gene are MNHEY and SVGAGI. There are 15 residues in the CDR3. The CDR3 bases are TGTGCCAGCAGTTACCGGTGGTCGGAGAACACTGAAGCTTTCTTT. Protein: CASSYRWSENTEAFF.

The chain combines TRBV27 with TRBJ2-2; D is ambiguous. The V gene lost 11 bases and the J gene lost 1 base, with 14 bases spanning the gap. Germline V gene sequence: CDR1 MNHEY, CDR2 SMNVEV (reference sequence). The CDR3 covers 14 residues. CDR3: CASHGSGNTGELFF. CDR3 sequence (DNA): TGTGCCTCGCACGGGTCAGGGAACACCGGGGAGCTGTTTTTT.